These T cell receptor beta chains were read from a single sample in a study of vaccination effects on CD4 cells after COVID-19. Their target antigens are unknown. Repertoires were generated with immunoSEQ multiplex PCR, while TCRdb's copy carries only in-frame clones and drops some. This sample yields around 33,000 clones, of which around 80% are seen a single time; more than 1.3% belongs to the top ten. The sequences come from CD4+ T cells from PBMCs cultured with HCoV-NL63 spike peptides, collected after COVID-19 vaccination. These receptors all stem from a human donor who received a COVID-19 vaccine. Some clones in this sample may be carry-over from other donors' samples. Both conserved end residues are part of each CDR3. A D gene is named only where the DNA matches it firmly. Clone size, where shown, is once, few, many, or a class for clones that have expanded.

13	TRBJ1-3	.	.	TRBV25-1	TGTGCCAGCAGTATCAACTCTGGAAACACCATATATTTT	CASSINSGNTIYF
15	TRBJ2-5	TRBD2	.	TRBV10-3	TGTGCCATCAGCCCAAATAGCGGGGGCCAAGAGACCCAGTACTTC	CAISPNSGGQETQYF
18	TRBJ2-7	.	.	TRBV28	TGTGCCAGCAGTCTGCCAGGGGGCTGGGGACTAGGGCCCTACGAGCAGTACTTC	CASSLPGGWGLGPYEQYF
16	TRBJ1-4	.	.	TRBV27	TGTGCCAGCAGTTCCGGCAGGCCGGTCTTTAATGAAAAACTGTTTTTT	CASSSGRPVFNEKLFF
13	TRBJ1-3	.	.	TRBV15	TGTGCCACCAGCAGGGGAGGGGGAAACACCATATATTTT	CATSRGGGNTIYF
18	TRBJ1-6	TRBD1	few	TRBV30	TGTGCCTGGAGTGTCCGGGACAGGCAGAGCTCCTATAATTCACCCCTCCACTTT	CAWSVRDRQSSYNSPLHF
14	TRBJ2-5	.	.	TRBV5-6	TGTGCCAGCAGCTCAGTCAGGGGGGGAGAGACCCAGTACTTC	CASSSVRGGETQYF
14	TRBJ1-6	.	few	TRBV5-1	TGCGCCAGCAGCTCCGGACCGATTAATTCACCCCTCCACTTT	CASSSGPINSPLHF
14	TRBJ2-2	.	few	TRBV24-1	TGTGCCACCCTAGGCGCCAGGGACACCGGGGAGCTGTTTTTT	CATLGARDTGELFF
15	TRBJ2-4	TRBD1	once	TRBV5-1	TGCGCCAGCAGCTGGAATAAGGACAGGGGGAACATTCAGTACTTC	CASSWNKDRGNIQYF
14	TRBJ2-3	.	.	TRBV19	TGTGCCAGTAGTATATCCGCTAGTTCAGATACGCAGTATTTT	CASSISASSDTQYF
15	TRBJ1-5	.	.	TRBV24-1	TGTGCCACCAGTGATCGTACGGGGCCCAATCAGCCCCAGCATTTT	CATSDRTGPNQPQHF
12	TRBJ1-5	.	.	TRBV12-3/TRBV12-4	TGTGCCAGCAGTTATAGCAATCAGCCCCAGCATTTT	CASSYSNQPQHF
17	TRBJ2-3	TRBD2	.	TRBV3-1/TRBV3-2	TGTGCCAGCAGCCCCCGACTAGCGGGCACTGGGCGGGATGGGCAGTATTTT	CASSPRLAGTGRDGQYF
15	TRBJ1-4	.	.	TRBV30	TGTGCCTGGAGTACGGGAGGGGCGGCTAATGAAAAACTGTTTTTT	CAWSTGGAANEKLFF
14	TRBJ1-5	.	.	TRBV3-1/TRBV3-2	TGTGCCAGCAGCCAACAGGGACCCAATCAGCCCCAGCATTTT	CASSQQGPNQPQHF
12	TRBJ1-2	TRBD1	.	TRBV20-1	TGCAGTGCTACTGACAGGGCGCGCGGCTACACCTTC	CSATDRARGYTF
14	TRBJ1-5	.	.	TRBV6-6	TGTGCCAGCAGTTACGGGCGGTTCAATCAGCCCCAGCATTTT	CASSYGRFNQPQHF
14	TRBJ2-5	TRBD1	.	TRBV5-1	TGCGCCAGCAGGGTTGGGACAGCCCAAGAGACCCAGTACTTC	CASRVGTAQETQYF
16	TRBJ2-5	.	.	TRBV7-3	TGTGCCAGCAGCCCCACCGCGGCTCCCCTTCAAGAGACCCAGTACTTC	CASSPTAAPLQETQYF
16	TRBJ1-5	TRBD1	.	TRBV5-1	TGCGCCAGCAGCCCGGGACAGGGGGCGAACAATCAGCCCCAGCATTTT	CASSPGQGANNQPQHF
17	TRBJ2-1	TRBD2	.	TRBV4-1	TGCGCCAGCACCCGCGGGGGGCTAATTACCTCCTACAATGAGCAGTTCTTC	CASTRGGLITSYNEQFF
15	TRBJ2-2	.	.	TRBV6-5	TGTGCCAGCAGTTGGAACAGGGCGAACACCGGGGAGCTGTTTTTT	CASSWNRANTGELFF
13	TRBJ1-5	.	few	TRBV4-2	TGTGCCAGCAGCCAAGCCCTTTCTCAGCCCCAGCATTTT	CASSQALSQPQHF
17	TRBJ2-3	.	.	TRBV5-1	TGCGCCAGCAGCTTGGAAGCCGTCAGGGTAGGGACAGATACGCAGTATTTT	CASSLEAVRVGTDTQYF
17	TRBJ1-5	TRBD1	.	TRBV24-1	TGTGCCACCAGTGATCGAACAGGGGGATTCGGCAATCAGCCCCAGCATTTT	CATSDRTGGFGNQPQHF
15	TRBJ1-6	TRBD1	.	TRBV10-3	TGTGCCATCAGTGGGGGGGCAGGGGGTAATTCACCCCTCCACTTT	CAISGGAGGNSPLHF
14	TRBJ1-2	.	.	TRBV7-2	TGTGCCAGCAGCTTGGCCGGGGCTAACTATGGCTACACCTTC	CASSLAGANYGYTF
15	TRBJ1-2	.	.	TRBV6-2/TRBV6-3	TGTGCCAGCAGTTACCCCCCGGGCGGGGGCTATGGCTACACCTTC	CASSYPPGGGYGYTF
15	TRBJ1-3	TRBD1	.	TRBV2	TGTGCCAGCAGTGCGACAGGGACCTCTGGAAACACCATATATTTT	CASSATGTSGNTIYF
14	TRBJ1-1	TRBD1	.	TRBV10-3	TGTGCCATCAGTGAGGCAGGACAGGGGGGTCGAGCTTTCTTT	CAISEAGQGGRAFF
14	TRBJ1-1	.	.	TRBV6-5	TGTGCCAGCAGCCCGTGGAGGGGGAACACTGAAGCTTTCTTT	CASSPWRGNTEAFF
15	TRBJ1-5	.	.	TRBV19	TGTGCCAGTAGTATAGCAGGGGATGGCTCCCAGCCCCAGCATTTT	CASSIAGDGSQPQHF
13	TRBJ1-2	.	medium-sized	TRBV5-5	TGTGCCAGCAGCCGCGGGCCTAACTATGGCTACACCTTC	CASSRGPNYGYTF
16	TRBJ2-2	TRBD1	once	TRBV24-1	TGTGCCACCAGTGACCCTGGACAGGGGTGGACCGGGGAGCTGTTTTTT	CATSDPGQGWTGELFF
14	TRBJ2-5	.	.	TRBV4-2	TGTGCCAGCAGCTTATACCCAAGACAAGAGACCCAGTACTTC	CASSLYPRQETQYF
9	TRBJ1-1	.	.	TRBV7-9	TGTGCCAGCAGCTCGGATGGTTTCTTT	CASSSDGFF
14	TRBJ1-3	.	.	TRBV9	TGTGCCAGCAGCGTAGGAGGGCTCGGAAACACCATATATTTT	CASSVGGLGNTIYF
15	TRBJ2-3	.	.	TRBV18	TGTGCCAGCTCACGTGCTAGCCAGCGTAGAGATACGCAGTATTTT	CASSRASQRRDTQYF
13	TRBJ1-3	.	.	TRBV5-4	TGTGCCAGCAGCAGAGACTCTGGAAACACCATATATTTT	CASSRDSGNTIYF
15	TRBJ1-3	.	.	TRBV5-1	TGCGCCAGCAGCTTGGGGGCCGCTACTGGAAACACCATATATTTT	CASSLGAATGNTIYF
13	TRBJ2-1	.	few	TRBV4-2	TGTGCCAGCAGCCAAGATCTGGGGGGCGAGCAGTTCTTC	CASSQDLGGEQFF
9	TRBJ1-5	.	.	TRBV9	TGTGCCAGAAAGCAGCCCCAGCATTTT	CARKQPQHF
15	TRBJ1-5	TRBD1	.	TRBV19	TGTGCCAGTAGTATGGCCAGGGGGAGAAGTCAGCCCCAGCATTTT	CASSMARGRSQPQHF
18	TRBJ1-5	TRBD1	.	TRBV4-1	TGCGCCAGCAGCCAGGGACAGGGGTCCATTCGGGGCAATCAGCCCCAGCATTTT	CASSQGQGSIRGNQPQHF
15	TRBJ2-1	TRBD1	.	TRBV2	TGTGCCAGCAGTGTGAACAGGGGGCCCTACAATGAGCAGTTCTTC	CASSVNRGPYNEQFF
12	TRBJ1-5	.	.	TRBV5-6	TGTGCCAGCAGCTTGAGGGGTCAGCCCCAGCATTTT	CASSLRGQPQHF